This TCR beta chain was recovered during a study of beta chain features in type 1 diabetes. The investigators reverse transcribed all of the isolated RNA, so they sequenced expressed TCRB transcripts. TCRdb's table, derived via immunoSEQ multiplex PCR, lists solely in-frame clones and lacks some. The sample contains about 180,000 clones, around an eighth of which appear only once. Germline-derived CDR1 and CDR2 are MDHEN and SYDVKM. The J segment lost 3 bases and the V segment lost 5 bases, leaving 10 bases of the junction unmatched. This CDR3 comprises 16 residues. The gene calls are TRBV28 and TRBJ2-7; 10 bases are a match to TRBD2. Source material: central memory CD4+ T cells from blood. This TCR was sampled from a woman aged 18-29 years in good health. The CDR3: CASSLWTSGFNYEQYF. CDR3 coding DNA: TGTGCCAGCAGTCTGTGGACTAGCGGATTTAACTACGAGCAGTACTTC.